This T cell receptor beta chain was recorded in a study of shared clonotypes between healthy human individuals (dated by TCRdb to 2018 to 2021). For context, the study as a whole: The cohort included a few men and two women between 18 and 49 years of age. Libraries were prepared and TCR repertoires were sequenced by different laboratories using diverse techniques, in order to increase sequencing depth and limit assay-specific biases. Per donor, leukapheresis produced somewhere between about 0.94 and 9.5 billion PBMCs. For each donor, CD4 naive and CD4 memory were each given three plates, CD8 naive was given two plates, and CD8 memory was given one plate. To estimate repertoire size and how much clonotype sharing occurs between individuals, the study deeply sequenced the blood TCR repertoires of several healthy adults. Points the paper makes about the study in general: Sharing across a few donors was observed for about 5% of naive CD4, over 3% of naive CD8, over 2% of memory CD4, and about 0.4% of memory CD8 clonotypes. Pairwise subsampling indicated that sequencing depth was expected to affect the degree of clonotype sharing among donors. Naive subsets generally had larger estimated clonotype richness than memory subsets did. The genetic and exposure-history diversity represented was limited by the small number of donors. Rarefaction of sorted-subset datasets indicated incomplete sequencing despite the large sequencing depth. Higher generation probabilities were observed for clonotypes shared by all four sorted-subset donors than for non-shared clonotypes. Sampling was limited to blood, and TCR repertoires in tissue likely differ from TCR repertoires in blood.

Using the deep immunoSEQ assay, multiplex PCR amplified TCR CDR3 regions from genomic DNA. Extracted genomic DNA from each cell subset was spread evenly across all wells of several immunoSEQ 96-well plates, with each plate serving as a replicate. For sorted subsets, about 200 ng genomic DNA, equal to some 28,000 T cell genomes, was loaded into each replicate PCR. Purified libraries were measured with a Qubit 3.0 fluorometer, size-checked on a Bioanalyzer 2100, and measured again with the KAPA Library Quantification kit. Each immunoSEQ 96-well plate was sequenced on its own single-read 150-cycle Illumina NextSeq 550 flow cell. For the original study's pipeline: Because only junctional sequences without quality scores were contained in the immunoSEQ output, filtering matching that applied to full-length reads could not be performed. Sequences were annotated with PyIR, a Python wrapper for IgBLAST v1.9, and V/J genes and CDR3 were assigned using IMGT germline references. Reads were filtered out if the reads had weak V/J assignments (E-value above 1e-6), no CDR3, stop codons, out-of-frame junctions, or ambiguous translated residues. V3J clonotypes were defined as sequences sharing an identical inferred V gene, J gene, and CDR3 amino acid sequence. To compute the percentage overlap between repertoires, the number of shared unique clonotypes was divided by the size of the smaller repertoire. RTK rarefaction, the Chao1 estimator, and Recon v2.1 estimates of unobserved clonotypes were used to assess repertoire richness. Generation probabilities were computed with OLGA for all TCRbeta clonotypes obtained by the gDNA method from a few donors. TCRdb limited this immuneACCESS table to in-frame rearrangements with V and J called. A share of clones is missing; checked studies link under half to unresolved V genes, and the rest is unexplained. V and J calls and clone size are as listed in that table; D and trimming were resolved from the DNA. The sample table lists some 2 million clones, roughly 94% of them with a count of one. About 0.13% of the sample comes from the top ten.

The donors were healthy, HIV-negative adults with no recently reported acute infections or vaccinations. Every donor was a Caucasian adult residing in Nashville, Tennessee, USA. CD4+ T cells were enriched through magnetic negative selection, after which naive cells were positively selected on CD45RA and the remaining negative fraction served as the memory subset. After blood collection by leukapheresis, PBMCs were isolated using Ficoll-Histopaque density gradient centrifugation and then cryopreserved in the vapor phase of liquid nitrogen. Purity and quantity of every magnetically sorted T cell population were checked by analytical flow cytometry. Genomic DNA was isolated from each sorted fraction and quantified by UV absorbance on a Nanodrop 2000c. To note about this clone: Its antigen specificity is not known. No quality values exist for individual bases; no much larger clone is one base distant. Other DNA sequences of this sample code for an identical CDR3.

Reading the germline V gene gives CDR1 SGHAT and CDR2 FQNNGV. There are 16 amino acids in the CDR3, from cysteine to phenylalanine inclusive. The read is trimmed to its CDR3 DNA, 48 bases read in frame from base 1. V is clipped by 0 bases and J by 0 bases, and the sequence between their germline boundaries is 12 bases long. Material for sequencing was naive CD4+ T cells sorted from blood. The cell subset or site label here, explained by the study, means: CD45RA+ positively selected. The chain couples TRBV11-2 to TRBJ2-7; no confident D gene assignment can be made. The clonotype originates from a man younger than 35 in good health. The nucleotides are TGTGCCAGCAGCTTAGAGGGTGGGAAGAGCTCCTACGAGCAGTACTTC. Translated, it reads CASSLEGGKSSYEQYF.